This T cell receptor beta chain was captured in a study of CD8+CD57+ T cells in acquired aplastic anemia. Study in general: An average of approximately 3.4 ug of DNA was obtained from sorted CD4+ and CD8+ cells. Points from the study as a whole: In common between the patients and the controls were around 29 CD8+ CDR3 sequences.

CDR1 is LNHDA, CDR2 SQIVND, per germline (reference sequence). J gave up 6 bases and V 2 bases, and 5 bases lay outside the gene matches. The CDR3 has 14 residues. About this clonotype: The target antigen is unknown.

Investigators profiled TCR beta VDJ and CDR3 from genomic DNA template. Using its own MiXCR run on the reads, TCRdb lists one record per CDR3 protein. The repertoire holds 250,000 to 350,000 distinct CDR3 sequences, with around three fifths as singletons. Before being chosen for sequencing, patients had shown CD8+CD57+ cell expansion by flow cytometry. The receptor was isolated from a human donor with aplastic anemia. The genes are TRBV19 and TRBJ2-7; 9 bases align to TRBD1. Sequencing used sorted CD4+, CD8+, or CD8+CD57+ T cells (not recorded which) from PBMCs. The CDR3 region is CASSIPGQGGEQYF. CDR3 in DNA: TGTGCCAGTAGTATACCGGGACAGGGAGGCGAGCAGTACTTC.